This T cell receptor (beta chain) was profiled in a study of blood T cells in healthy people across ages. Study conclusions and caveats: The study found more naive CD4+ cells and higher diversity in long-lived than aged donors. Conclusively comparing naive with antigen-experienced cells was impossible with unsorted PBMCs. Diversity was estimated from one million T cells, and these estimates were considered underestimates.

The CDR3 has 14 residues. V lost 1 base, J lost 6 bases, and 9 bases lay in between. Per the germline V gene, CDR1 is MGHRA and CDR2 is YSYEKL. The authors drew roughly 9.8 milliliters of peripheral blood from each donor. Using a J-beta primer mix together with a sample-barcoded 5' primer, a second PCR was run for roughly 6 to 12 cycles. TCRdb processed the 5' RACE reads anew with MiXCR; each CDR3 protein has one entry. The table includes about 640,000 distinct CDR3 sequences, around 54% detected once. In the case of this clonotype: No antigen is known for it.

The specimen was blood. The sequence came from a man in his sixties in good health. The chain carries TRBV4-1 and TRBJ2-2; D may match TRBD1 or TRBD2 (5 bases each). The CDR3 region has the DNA TGCGCCAGCAGCCAAGTGAGGGGTGCCGGGGAGCTGTTTTTT. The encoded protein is CASSQVRGAGELFF.